The sequence of this T cell receptor (beta chain) was determined in a study of Tregs in tolerant kidney transplant recipients. Related graft donors supplied nonmyeloablative bone marrow transplants, and mixed chimerism was transient. Assay: immunoSEQ multiplex PCR; the TCRdb copy retains only in-frame clones and omits some. Of approximately 81,000 clones listed, over 75% are singletons. The CDR3 consists of 15 residues. Trimming at V came to 5 bases and at J to 4 bases, leaving 2 bases not matched to a gene. Germline V lookup: CDR1 SGHTA, CDR2 FQGTGA. The source material was CD4+ T cells from blood (PBMCs), sampled 24 months after the transplant. The chain employs TRBV7-3 and TRBJ2-2, with TRBD2 matching 12 bases. This clonotype was sampled from a human patient who received a combined kidney and bone marrow transplant. T cells may partly derive from the graft donor. CDR3 sequence: CASSKGLAGTGELFF. As DNA, the CDR3 is TGTGCCAGCAGCAAGGGACTAGCGGGCACCGGGGAGCTGTTTTTT.